This T cell receptor beta chain was observed in a study of molecular identifiers for immune sequencing clone quantification. In the study overall: Five aliquots were made in replicates from the RNA of about 19,000 or 110,000 naive CD8 cells, and four were sequenced.

Using its own MiXCR run on the PCR reads, TCRdb lists one record per CDR3 protein. The data hold some 91,000 distinct CDR3 sequences, with around 24% observed a single time. The junction had 4 bases not matched to a gene; V was cut back by 5 bases and J by 1 base. The CDR3 extends over 15 amino acids. CDR1 and CDR2 (germline): MNHEY, SMNVEV (reference sequence). Ten or more counts support this clonotype. This sequence was found in a human donor in good health. Some libraries in this study had Jurkat cell RNA spiked in. J is TRBJ2-7 and V is TRBV27; 11 bases fit TRBD2. The source material was naive CD8+ T cells from blood, with Jurkat cell RNA spiked in. Subset specified: FACS-sorted CD8+CD4-CCR7+CD45RA+ naive T cells. CDR3 region: CASSARLAGSYEQYF. CDR3 sequence (DNA): TGTGCCAGCAGTGCCCGACTAGCGGGATCCTACGAGCAGTACTTC.